This T cell receptor beta chain was recovered during a study of blood T cell repertoires in COVID-19. TCRdb's copy holds only in-frame clones and misses some; the assay was immunoSEQ multiplex PCR. Of 250,000 or so clones listed, about 90% are singletons. CDR1 is MDHEN and CDR2 is SYDVKM in the germline V gene. The CDR3 covers 14 residues. The V gene lost 5 bases and the J gene lost 9 bases, with 14 bases spanning the gap. Input material: PBMCs or T cells enriched from blood (not recorded which). V and J are TRBV28 and TRBJ1-6, with D perhaps TRBD1 (6 bases). This receptor was identified in a man aged 50-59 years who had been exposed to COVID-19. CDR3 coding DNA: TGTGCCAGCAGTGAGAGGGCAGGGGTTTCACCCCTCCACTTT. Its protein is CASSERAGVSPLHF.